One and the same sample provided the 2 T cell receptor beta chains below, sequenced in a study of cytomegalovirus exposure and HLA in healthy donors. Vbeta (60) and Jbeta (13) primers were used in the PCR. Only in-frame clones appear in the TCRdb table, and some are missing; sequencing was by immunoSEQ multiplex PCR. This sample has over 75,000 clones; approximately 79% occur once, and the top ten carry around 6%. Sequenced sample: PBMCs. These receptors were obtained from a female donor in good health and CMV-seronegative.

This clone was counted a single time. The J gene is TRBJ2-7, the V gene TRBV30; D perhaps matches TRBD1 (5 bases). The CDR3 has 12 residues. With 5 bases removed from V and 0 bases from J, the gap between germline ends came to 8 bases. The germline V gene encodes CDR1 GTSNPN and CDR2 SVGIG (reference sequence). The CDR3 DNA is TGTGCCTGGGAGACAGTCTCCTACGAGCAGTACTTC. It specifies CAWETVSYEQYF.

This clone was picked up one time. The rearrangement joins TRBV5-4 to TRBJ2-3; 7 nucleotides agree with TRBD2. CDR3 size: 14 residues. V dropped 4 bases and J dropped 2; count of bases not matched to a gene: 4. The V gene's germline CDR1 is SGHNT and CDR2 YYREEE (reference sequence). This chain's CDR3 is CASSDGRITDTQYF. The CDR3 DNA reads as TGTGCCAGCAGCGACGGGAGGATCACAGATACGCAGTATTTT.